This T cell receptor beta chain was observed in a study of post-analysis software for immune sequencing data. Study outcomes and limitations: There were several TRBV segments more frequent in patients than controls, and TRBV5-6, TRBV5-1 and TRBV20-1 were among them. Those with multiple sclerosis, the patient group, showed significantly lower normalized Chao1 diversity than controls.

V gave up 2 bases and J gave up 3 bases, with 11 bases separating them. Germline CDR1 is MNHEY and CDR2 is SMNVEV (reference sequence). The CDR3 is 14 amino acids. Only a few counts were recorded for this clonotype. Antigen specificity is unknown. Each TCR beta cDNA library carried unique molecular identifiers. TCRdb reprocessed the PCR reads via MiXCR and lists one record per CDR3 protein. The sample yields about 500,000 distinct CDR3 sequences, under 55% seen once. Source material: blood. The sequence was obtained from a girl aged 10-17 years with multiple sclerosis. This chain links TRBV27 with TRBJ2-7; no clear D. CDR3 nucleotide sequence: TGTGCCAGCAGTTTAGGCCTGTCTTTCTACGAGCAGTACTTC. It is translated as CASSLGLSFYEQYF.